This T cell receptor beta chain was found in a study of T cells in Graves' hyperthyroidism and ophthalmopathy (dated by TCRdb to about 2019). About the study as a whole: Peripheral blood samples were taken at the time of initial diagnosis, prior to any treatment. The roughly 99 discovery patients were divided at random into training and test sets in a 7:3 ratio. A discovery cohort of about 96 patients, approximately 44 with Graves' ophthalmopathy and 57 with stable Graves' hyperthyroidism, was used to find distinguishing TCR V-J signatures. Prospective prediction of ophthalmopathy was tested in an independent validation cohort of fewer than 20 hyperthyroidism patients and 17 patients who later progressed to ophthalmopathy. In about 6 Graves' hyperthyroidism patients, the study also compared T-cell repertoires from thyroid tissue with T-cell repertoires from blood. Following sampling, methimazole starting at 30 mg daily was given to hyperthyroidism patients, and high-dose intravenous methylprednisolone was given to ophthalmopathy patients. According to the paper, TCR Vbeta CDR3 sequencing was carried out on around 140 peripheral blood samples, which came from approximately 41 ophthalmopathy, around 75 hyperthyroidism and about 17 progressor patients. Beyond this particular receptor, the publication reports: Sample size was not statistically predetermined, and blinding of investigators to group allocation was not performed. In validation, the model predicted progression to ophthalmopathy a median of about 5.9 months before onset, with over 60% sensitivity and 72.22% specificity. A model built on a 13 V-J signature distinguished ophthalmopathy from stable hyperthyroidism, reaching 87.88% sensitivity and 81.08% specificity in cross-validation and 80%/75% in testing. Most expanded thyroid clonotypes (frequency above 0.001) were also found in blood, which suggests that blood repertoires may mirror thyroid immune responses.

This clonotype was observed many times. The clone's antigen remains unknown. Base qualities are not recorded, but no much larger clone differs from it by a single base. The TCR beta CDR3 regions were amplified from the RNA transcripts. For the first round of RT-PCR on the TCR CDR3, the HTBI primer set was used together with the Qiagen OneStep RT-PCR kit. Libraries were constructed in a second round of multiplex PCR, after which size selection and purification were carried out. Libraries were sequenced paired-end with 100 bp reads on an Illumina HiSeq2000. On the authors' methods: SOAPnuke was used to process the raw data, removing reads that contained adapters or uncalled bases, had a mean Phred below 15, or lacked an exact match to the constant primer or identifier. COPE v1.2.5 was used to merge high-quality paired reads, and clonotypes were defined as unique nucleotide sequences. MiTCR v1.1 was used to align clonotypes to the IMGT TRBV, TRBD and TRBJ reference segments. The analysis was restricted to V-J combinations with a frequency above 0.0001, which together covered just over 98% of the repertoires. The TCS score was defined as F50 (clonal expansion) divided by E x V (chaos), with BLOSUM62-based TCRdist calculated between CDR3 peptides within each V-J. Welch's t-statistics and random forest reduced just over 500 V-J features to fewer than 15, which were used in a naive Bayes classifier (R e1071). The raw public data were reprocessed by TCRdb itself: fastp quality trimming at Q25, MiXCR clonotype calling, in-frame beta chains only. Entries are consolidated by CDR3 protein sequence, retaining the most common genes and DNA. For this entry, the V and J calls and clone size follow TCRdb and not the study's own pipeline. The table for this sample lists roughly 400,000 distinct CDR3 sequences; 15% to 19% of them were counted only once. Together, the top ten hold 25% to 35% of the sample.

Hyperthyroidism patients were newly diagnosed, had a disease duration of under 2 months, and were aged 18 to 65 years. Patients with uncontrolled infections, other autoimmune diseases, pregnancy or lactation were excluded. Diagnoses were based on clinical symptoms, serum thyroxine and TRAb, thyroid ultrasound and orbital computed tomography. For progressor patients, blood was drawn at the first diagnosis of hyperthyroidism, before any ophthalmopathy symptoms had appeared. PBMCs were isolated from roughly 10 ml of fresh peripheral blood by Ficoll-Paque density gradient centrifugation. Progressor patients were defined as those initially diagnosed with Graves' hyperthyroidism in whom ophthalmopathy developed during follow-up. Total RNA was extracted using Trizol reagent, and RNA quality was assessed on an Agilent 2100 Bioanalyzer. From the cysteine up to the phenylalanine, the CDR3 has a length of 14 residues. The sequence is cut down to CDR3 DNA, 42 bases in frame from base 1. V was cut back by 9 bases and J by 3 bases, leaving a gap of 17 bases between them. In the germline V gene (reference sequence), CDR1 corresponds to MNHEY and CDR2 to SMNVEV.

The sequence was collected from a woman aged 18 to 35 with Graves' hyperthyroidism that later progressed to Graves' ophthalmopathy. The specimen sequenced was blood. The chain is made from TRBV27 and TRBJ1-2; no confident D gene assignment can be made. The nucleotide sequence reads TGTGCCAGTTCGGCTGGCCGGGGTTACTATGGCTACACCTTC. This gives the protein CASSAGRGYYGYTF.